Following are 6 T cell receptor beta chains from one sample sequenced in a study of T cells after yellow fever vaccination. TCRdb reprocessed the 5' RACE reads via MiXCR and lists one record per CDR3 protein. The sample yields 450,000 to 550,000 distinct CDR3 sequences, around 21% seen once. The sequencing here drew on PBMCs, taken 15 days after the yellow fever booster vaccination. These receptors were taken from a man under 40 who received the YFV17D yellow fever vaccine.

This clonotype has a handful of counts. The genes are TRBV7-2 and TRBJ2-1, with D possibly matching TRBD2 (6 bases). Looked up from germline, CDR1 is SGHTA and CDR2 is FQGNSA. Trimming removed 4 bases at V and 1 base at J, with 14 bases between. This CDR3 region has 16 residues. CDR3 sequence: CASSSWGSGSYNEQFF. CDR3 DNA: TGTGCCAGCAGCTCCTGGGGTAGCGGATCCTACAATGAGCAGTTCTTC.

As to this clonotype: At one boundary the junction diverges from the germline segment, which might be a read error. The genes are TRBV7-9 and TRBJ2-7, with no clear D. The CDR3 runs to 13 residues. Looked up from germline, CDR1 is SEHNR and CDR2 is FQNEAQ (reference sequence). The CDR3 reads CASSSLFSSEQYF. The CDR3 DNA follows: TGTGCCAGCAGTTCGCTATTTTCCTCCGAGCAGTACTTC.

This clonotype was detected many times. V is TRBV7-2 and J is TRBJ2-5; D gene ambiguous. This CDR3 has 14 residues. V gave up 0 bases and J gave up 5 bases, with 10 bases separating them. Germline V gene sequence: CDR1 SGHTA, CDR2 FQGNSA. The CDR3 region has the DNA TGTGCCAGCAGCTTAGCGACGGGCCAGGAGACCCAGTACTTC. Translation gives CASSLATGQETQYF.

This clonotype was seen only once. This chain links TRBV24-1 with TRBJ2-3, with unresolved D. This CDR3 is 13 amino acids long. Per the germline V gene, CDR1 is KGHDR and CDR2 is SFDVKD. The V gene lost 3 bases and the J gene lost 3 bases, with 6 bases spanning the gap. The CDR3 is CATSDVFTDTQYF. In DNA form, the CDR3 reads TGTGCCACCAGTGATGTTTTTACAGATACGCAGTATTTT.

The chain joins TRBV5-1 to TRBJ2-1, with 15 bases identical to TRBD2. This CDR3 contains 18 residues. Germline assignment: CDR1 SGHRS and CDR2 YFSETQ. V lost 4 bases, J lost 4 bases, and 9 bases stayed unmatched. The CDR3 bases are TGCGCCAGCAGCGGATCCGGACTAGCGGGAGGGATATACAATGAGCAGTTCTTC. Translated: CASSGSGLAGGIYNEQFF.

CDR3 region: CATAEGGYYGYEQYF. In DNA form, the CDR3 reads TGTGCCACCGCGGAGGGGGGCTACTATGGGTACGAGCAGTACTTC. The chain recombines TRBV19 with TRBJ2-7; the D gene could be TRBD1 or TRBD2 (6 bases each). This CDR3 comprises 15 residues. CDR1 and CDR2 (germline): LNHDA, SQIVND (reference sequence). The germline V and J ends were trimmed by 10 bases and 4 bases, with 23 bases remaining between them.